Below, one TCR beta chain is given with its context. No antigen is known for it. Assay used: immunoSEQ multiplex PCR; TCRdb lists only in-frame clones, some missing. The table includes some 80,000 clones, around 89% detected once. Trimming pared 0 bases from V and 4 bases from J, leaving 7 bases between. The CDR3 is made up of 13 amino acids. CDR1 is SGHRS, CDR2 YFSETQ, per germline. The entry originates in a study of T cell responses to AZD1222 COVID-19 vaccine. Study-wide findings and caveats: Clonal diversity was possibly underestimated, and the donors were mostly white British, with more females. Vaccine-associated CD4 TCRs spanned spike, dominant at 160-218 and 743-854.

V usage is TRBV5-1 and J usage is TRBJ1-2; D call uncertain. The receptor was isolated from an adult who received the MenACWY meningococcal vaccine as a control. The specimen was peripheral blood, collected 28 days after the second dose of the MenACWY control vaccine. Here the CDR3 reads CASSLEAGYGYTF. DNA for the CDR3: TGCGCCAGCAGCTTGGAGGCGGGCTATGGCTACACCTTC.